These T cell receptor beta chains were read from a single sample in a study of blood T cell repertoires in COVID-19. Profiled with immunoSEQ multiplex PCR; TCRdb holds only in-frame clones, not every one. Of approximately 230,000 clones listed, around 84% are singletons. Sample: peripheral blood. The receptor source for this set is a young man with active or convalescent COVID-19. The CDR3 runs from the conserved cysteine through the conserved F or W.

>TRBV29-1|TRBJ2-7
CSVGGTTSYEQYF
>TRBV27|TRBJ1-2
CASSQTANYGYTF
>TRBV28|TRBJ1-2
CASSWGGVGRHPGYTF
>TRBV19|TRBJ2-2
CASSISWGVPGELFF
>TRBV11-2|TRBJ2-7
CASSARLREYF
>TRBV14|TRBJ2-7
CASTSWGGTEQYF
>TRBV19|TRBJ1-5
CASSGQANQPQHF
>TRBV2|TRBJ2-7
CARDSGTSGEQYF
>TRBV6-5|TRBJ2-7
CASSYSASSLYEQYF
>TRBV4-3|TRBJ2-4
CASSQDFGDTKNIQYF
>TRBV16|TRBJ1-1
CASSQSTAGTEAFF
>TRBV28|TRBJ1-4
CASRGTRNEKLFF
>TRBV4-2|TRBJ1-1
CASGSDGAFF
>TRBV5-1|TRBJ2-1
CASSFGTRSYNEQFF
>TRBV7-2|TRBJ2-3
CASSSELAPFRDTQYF
>TRBV28|TRBJ1-5
CASSLTGFRNQPQHF
>TRBV24-1|TRBJ2-3
CATSSGSTDTQYF
>TRBV2|TRBJ1-3
CASSAGTAAGNTIYF
>TRBV2|TRBJ2-7
CASRAGQGPLYEQYF
>TRBV28|TRBJ1-6
CASTTPLTGDSPLHF
>TRBV11-2|TRBJ2-1
CASSYRAGGLGYNEQFF
>TRBV9|TRBJ1-1
CASSVEDGPEAFF
>TRBV21-1|TRBJ1-5
CASSKYVRYSNQPQHF
>TRBV2|TRBJ2-3
CASLEDSPGDTQYF
>TRBV28|TRBJ1-4
CASSSTGTANEKLFF
>TRBV5-4|TRBJ2-5
CASSRDSQETQYF
>TRBV2|TRBJ1-6
CASSPESSYNSPLHF
>TRBV5-5|TRBJ2-1
CASSLEPGTDEQFF
>TRBV10-3|TRBJ1-5
CAISGGDNQPQHF
>TRBV6-2/TRBV6-3|TRBJ1-6
CASSSGQGISPLHF
>TRBV7-9|TRBJ1-2
CASSLADRRYGYTF
>TRBV15|TRBJ2-7
CATSRDSPPTGEGEQYF
>TRBV30|TRBJ2-7
CAWRRPPGQGIHEQYF
>TRBV6-5|TRBJ2-1
CASISGQDNEQFF
>TRBV18|TRBJ2-7
CASSPRTSGSYEQYF
>TRBV11-3|TRBJ2-2
CASSLGGGATGELFF
>TRBV2|TRBJ2-3
CASRETSSSTDTQYF
>TRBV13|TRBJ1-5
CASSRGGGTSSNQPQHF
>TRBV5-6|TRBJ2-3
CASRVGRSTDTQYF
>TRBV4-3|TRBJ2-7
CASSQDHWGATYEQYF
>TRBV5-1|TRBJ2-2
CASSFLAPTGELFF